This entry lists 9 T cell receptor beta chains sequenced from one sample in a study of blood T cell repertoires in COVID-19. Measured with immunoSEQ multiplex PCR; TCRdb has only the in-frame clones, and not every one. The sample gives 110,000 or so clones, about 80% of which show up once; around 8.5% is in the top ten. The specimen was peripheral blood. The receptors derive from a woman aged 35 to 49 with acute or convalescent COVID-19.

This clone has a single count. V gene TRBV7-2 combines with J gene TRBJ2-2; D uncertain. The CDR3 loop spans 14 amino acids. V lost 5 bases, J lost 6 bases, and 13 bases lay in between. Germline-derived CDR1 and CDR2 are SGHTA and FQGNSA. The CDR3 protein is CASSGNLGAGELFF. The CDR3 coding sequence is TGTGCCAGCAGCGGCAACTTAGGAGCCGGGGAGCTGTTTTTT.

The CDR3 loop is CASSGVLNTEAFF. CDR3 sequence (DNA): TGTGCCTCCAGCGGGGTCTTGAACACTGAAGCTTTCTTT. This chain connects TRBV10-3 to TRBJ1-1; unclear D gene. The CDR3 is 13 residues long. Trimming removed 11 bases from V and 0 bases from J, with 13 bases in between. The germline CDR1 and CDR2 sequences are ENHRY and SYGVKD.

The chain is built from TRBV11-2 and TRBJ2-5; 11 nucleotides agree with TRBD2. The CDR3 has 15 residues. The germline CDR1 and CDR2 sequences are SGHAT and FQNNGV. Trimming at V came to 5 bases and at J to 5 bases, leaving 7 bases not matched to a gene. CDR3 region: CASSDSGGAGETQYF. CDR3 DNA sequence: TGTGCCAGCAGCGATAGCGGGGGGGCGGGGGAGACCCAGTACTTC.

This clone was seen only once. The J gene is TRBJ2-7, the V gene TRBV27; D possibly corresponds to TRBD1 (6 bases). The ends were cut back, 9 bases at V and 4 bases at J, with 19 bases in the middle. CDR3 length: 14 amino acids. Germline CDR1 MNHEY, CDR2 SMNVEV (reference sequence). The CDR3 reads CASRPFGQSYEQYF. The CDR3 DNA follows: TGTGCCAGTCGACCTTTCGGACAGTCTTACGAGCAGTACTTC.

This clone was seen only once. V and J are TRBV5-6 and TRBJ1-4; D is undetermined. The CDR3 sequence is 15 residues long. Germline V CDR1 and CDR2: SGHDT, YYEEEE. V was cut by 5 bases and J by 3 bases, with 14 bases left in between. The chain's CDR3 is CASRATSGPNEKLFF. CDR3 coding DNA: TGTGCCAGCAGGGCTACATCAGGCCCTAATGAAAAACTGTTTTTT.

The V call is TRBV2, the J call TRBJ2-7; 9 bases are a match to TRBD1. This CDR3 is built from 13 residues. Germline V gives CDR1 SNHLY, CDR2 FYNNEI. J gave up 6 bases and V 6 bases, and 6 bases lay outside the gene matches. CDR3 residues: CASRGDRAGEQYF. Here the CDR3 DNA reads TGTGCCAGCAGAGGGGACAGGGCGGGCGAGCAGTACTTC.

The chain carries TRBV7-8 and TRBJ2-1; maybe TRBD1 (6 bases). Deletions cut 5 bases from V and 6 bases from J, with 17 bases between. CDR1 SGHVS and CDR2 FQNEAQ come from the germline V gene. The CDR3 totals 15 residues. The CDR3 protein is CASSEQDRISNEQFF. The CDR3 coding sequence is TGTGCCAGCAGCGAGCAGGACAGAATTTCCAATGAGCAGTTCTTC. The full variable domain, with the rest looked up from reference TRBV7-8 and TRBJ2-1, is GAGVSQSPRYKVAKRGQDVALRCDPISGHVSLFWYQQALGQGPEFLTYFQNEAQLDKSGLPSDRFFAERPEGSVSTLKIQRTQQEDSAVYLCASSEQDRISNEQFFGPGTRLTVL.

The chain carries TRBV5-6 and TRBJ2-3; TRBD1 aligns across 7 bases. Germline CDR1 is SGHDT and CDR2 is YYEEEE. V dropped 4 bases and J dropped 0; count of bases not matched to a gene: 5. This CDR3 has 15 residues. The CDR3 DNA reads TGTGCCAGCAGCGCTCGACAGGGAAGCACAGATACGCAGTATTTT. Translation gives CASSARQGSTDTQYF.

V is TRBV27 and J is TRBJ2-2; 7 bases fit TRBD1. This CDR3 region has 13 residues. The ends lost 5 bases at V and 5 bases at J; junction bases unmatched: 2. CDR1 and CDR2 (germline): MNHEY, SMNVEV (reference sequence). CDR3 in DNA: TGTGCCAGCAGTATACAGGGGACCGGGGAGCTGTTTTTT. This sequence encodes CASSIQGTGELFF.